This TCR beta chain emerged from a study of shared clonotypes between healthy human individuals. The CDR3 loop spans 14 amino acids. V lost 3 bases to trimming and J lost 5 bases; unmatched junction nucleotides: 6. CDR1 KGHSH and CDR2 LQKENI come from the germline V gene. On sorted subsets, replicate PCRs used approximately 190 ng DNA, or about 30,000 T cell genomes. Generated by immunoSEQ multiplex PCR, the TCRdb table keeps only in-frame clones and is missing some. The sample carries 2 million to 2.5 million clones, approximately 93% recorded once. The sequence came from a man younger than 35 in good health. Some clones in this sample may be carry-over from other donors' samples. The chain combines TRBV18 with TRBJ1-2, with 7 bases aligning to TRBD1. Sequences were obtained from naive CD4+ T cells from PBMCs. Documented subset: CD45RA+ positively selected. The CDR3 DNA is TGTGCCAGCTCACCTGGGGACAGTGATTATGGCTACACCTTC. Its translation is CASSPGDSDYGYTF.